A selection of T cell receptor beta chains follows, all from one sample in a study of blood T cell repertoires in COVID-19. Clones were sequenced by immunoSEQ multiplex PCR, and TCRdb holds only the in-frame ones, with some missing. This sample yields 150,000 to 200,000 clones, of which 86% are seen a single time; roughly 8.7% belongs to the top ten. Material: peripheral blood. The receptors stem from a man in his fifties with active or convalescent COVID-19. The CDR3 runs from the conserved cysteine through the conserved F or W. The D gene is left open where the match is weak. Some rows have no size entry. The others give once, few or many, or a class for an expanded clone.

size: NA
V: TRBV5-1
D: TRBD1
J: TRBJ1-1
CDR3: CASSLSTGGKDTEAFF
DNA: TGCGCCAGCAGCTTATCGACAGGGGGCAAGGACACTGAAGCTTTCTTT

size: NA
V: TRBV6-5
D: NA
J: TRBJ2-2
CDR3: CASRRDTGIGELFF
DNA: TGTGCCAGCAGGCGCGATACAGGGATCGGGGAGCTGTTTTTT

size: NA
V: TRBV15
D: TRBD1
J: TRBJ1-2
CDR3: CATSVDRVYGYTF
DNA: TGTGCCACCAGCGTCGACAGGGTCTATGGCTACACCTTC

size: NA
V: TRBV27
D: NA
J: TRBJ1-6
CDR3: CASSFNQGNSPLHF
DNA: TGTGCCAGCAGTTTCAATCAGGGCAATTCACCCCTCCACTTT

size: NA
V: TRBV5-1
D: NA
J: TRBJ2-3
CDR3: CASSLASAYADTQYF
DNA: TGCGCCAGCAGCTTGGCCAGCGCCTATGCGGATACGCAGTATTTT

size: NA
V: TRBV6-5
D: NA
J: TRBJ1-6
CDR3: CASRTGNLNSPLHF
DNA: TGTGCCAGCAGAACAGGGAACCTTAATTCACCCCTCCACTTT

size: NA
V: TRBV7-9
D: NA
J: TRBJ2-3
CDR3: CASSPAVGLGDTQYF
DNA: TGTGCCAGCAGCCCCGCGGTGGGGCTGGGAGATACGCAGTATTTT

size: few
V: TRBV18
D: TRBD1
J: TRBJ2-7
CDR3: CASSSKGQGSYEQYF
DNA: TGTGCCAGCTCCTCGAAGGGACAGGGGTCATACGAGCAGTACTTC

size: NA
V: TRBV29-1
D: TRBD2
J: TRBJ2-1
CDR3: CSVAVGTSGLDNEQFF
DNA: TGCAGCGTTGCTGTAGGGACTAGCGGCTTAGACAATGAGCAGTTCTTC

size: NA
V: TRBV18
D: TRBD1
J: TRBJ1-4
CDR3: CASSPGTGENEKLFF
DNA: TGTGCCAGCTCACCCGGGACAGGTGAAAATGAAAAACTGTTTTTT

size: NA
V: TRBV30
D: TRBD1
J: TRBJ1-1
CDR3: CAWGGGGSTEAFF
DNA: TGTGCCTGGGGAGGGGGCGGGAGCACTGAAGCTTTCTTT

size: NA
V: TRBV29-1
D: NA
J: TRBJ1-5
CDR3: CSVEGPQNQPQHF
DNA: TGCAGCGTTGAAGGGCCACAGAATCAGCCCCAGCATTTT

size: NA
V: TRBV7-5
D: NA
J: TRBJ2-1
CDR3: CVRSLGAGYNEQFF
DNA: TGTGTCAGAAGCTTAGGAGCAGGGTACAATGAGCAGTTCTTC

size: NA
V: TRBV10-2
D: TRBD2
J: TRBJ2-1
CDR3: CATATSGGNNEQFF
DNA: TGCGCCACCGCGACTAGCGGGGGGAACAATGAGCAGTTCTTC

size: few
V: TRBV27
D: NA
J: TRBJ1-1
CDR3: CASSSEGSGVTFF
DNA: TGTGCCAGCAGTTCGGAGGGATCGGGGGTAACTTTCTTT

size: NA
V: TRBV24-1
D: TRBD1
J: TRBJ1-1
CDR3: CATSTGTGGAGTEAFF
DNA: TGTGCCACCAGTACCGGGACAGGGGGCGCGGGCACTGAAGCTTTCTTT

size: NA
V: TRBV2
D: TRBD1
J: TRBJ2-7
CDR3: CASSEDRLNEQYF
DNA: TGTGCCAGCAGTGAGGACAGGCTCAACGAGCAGTACTTC

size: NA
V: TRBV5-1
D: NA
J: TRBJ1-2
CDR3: CASSSTGDANYGYTF
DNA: TGCGCCAGCAGCTCGACAGGAGACGCTAACTATGGCTACACCTTC

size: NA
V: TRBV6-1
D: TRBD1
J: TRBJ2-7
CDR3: CASSEVGTGFYEQYF
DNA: TGTGCCAGCAGTGAAGTGGGGACAGGGTTTTACGAGCAGTACTTC

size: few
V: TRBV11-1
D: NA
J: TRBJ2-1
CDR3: CASSLSPGVSYNEQFF
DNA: TGTGCCAGCAGCTTAAGTCCAGGGGTATCCTACAATGAGCAGTTCTTC

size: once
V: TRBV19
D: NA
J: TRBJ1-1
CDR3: CASSKQGGGTEAFF
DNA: TGTGCCAGTAGTAAACAGGGCGGGGGCACTGAAGCTTTCTTT

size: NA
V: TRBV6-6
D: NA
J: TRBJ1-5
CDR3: CATGDRNNQPQHF
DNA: TGTGCCACCGGAGACAGGAACAATCAGCCCCAGCATTTT

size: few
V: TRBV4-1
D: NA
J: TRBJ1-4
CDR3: CASSQIIGSSTNEKLFF
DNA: TGCGCCAGCAGCCAAATTATTGGGAGCTCAACTAATGAAAAACTGTTTTTT

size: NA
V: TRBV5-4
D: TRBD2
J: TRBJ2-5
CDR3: CASSLSASGQSETQYF
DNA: TGTGCCAGCAGCTTATCGGCTAGCGGCCAGTCGGAGACCCAGTACTTC

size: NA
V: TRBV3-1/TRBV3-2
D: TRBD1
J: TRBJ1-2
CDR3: CASSPPGQGNYGYTF
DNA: TGTGCCAGCAGCCCTCCCGGACAGGGGAACTATGGCTACACCTTC

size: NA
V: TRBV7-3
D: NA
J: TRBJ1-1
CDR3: CASSQRPEGTEAFF
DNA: TGTGCCAGCAGCCAACGCCCCGAGGGCACTGAAGCTTTCTTT

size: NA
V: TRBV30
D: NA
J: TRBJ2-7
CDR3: CASTRKASAYEQYF
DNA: TGTGCCTCGACGAGGAAGGCGAGTGCCTACGAGCAGTACTTC

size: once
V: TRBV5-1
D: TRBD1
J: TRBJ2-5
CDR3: CASSRAGGRETQYF
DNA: TGCGCCAGCTCGAGGGCAGGGGGACGGGAGACCCAGTACTTC

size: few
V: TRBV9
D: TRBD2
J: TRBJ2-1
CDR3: CASSPPTSGRKVNEQFF
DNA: TGTGCCAGCAGCCCACCGACTAGCGGGAGAAAGGTCAATGAGCAGTTCTTC